This T cell receptor (beta chain) was captured in a study of cytomegalovirus exposure and HLA in healthy donors. Overall study results and limits: A list of around 150 TCR beta chains associated with cytomegalovirus was given. Segments of the TCR beta V type were, in most cases, productive about 90% or about 30% of the time in an earlier analysis. HLA alleles showed associations with some 15,000 TCR beta sequences in a later analysis, at a 0.05 false discovery rate.

A note on this clone: What it binds is unknown.

Amplification used 60 Vbeta primers and 13 Jbeta primers. The data were produced by immunoSEQ multiplex PCR, yet TCRdb's version contains in-frame clones alone and is incomplete. This table holds 200,000 to 250,000 clones, 65% to 75% found once. As for the donors, each was a healthy bone marrow donor. The J segment lost 5 bases and the V segment lost 2 bases, leaving 9 bases of the junction unmatched. The CDR3 sequence is 17 residues long. Germline-derived CDR1 and CDR2 are MGHRA and YSYEKL. The V and J genes are TRBV4-1 and TRBJ2-3; 11 bases align to TRBD2. The TCR originated in a woman aged 30 to 39 in good health and CMV-seronegative. Sequencing used PBMCs. The CDR3 bases are TGCGCCAGCAGCCAACCTCCCACTAGCGGGGGAATAGATACGCAGTATTTT. Translating gives CASSQPPTSGGIDTQYF.